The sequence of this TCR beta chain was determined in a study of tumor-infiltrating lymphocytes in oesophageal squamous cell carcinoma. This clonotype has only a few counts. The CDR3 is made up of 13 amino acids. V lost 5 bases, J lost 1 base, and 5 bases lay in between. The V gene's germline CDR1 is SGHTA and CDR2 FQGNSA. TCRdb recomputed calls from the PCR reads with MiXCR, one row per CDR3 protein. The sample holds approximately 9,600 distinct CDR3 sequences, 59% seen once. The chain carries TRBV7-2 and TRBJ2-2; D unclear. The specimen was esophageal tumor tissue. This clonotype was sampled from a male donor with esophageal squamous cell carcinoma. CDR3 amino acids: CASSPQNTGELFF. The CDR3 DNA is TGTGCCAGCAGCCCCCAGAACACCGGGGAGCTGTTTTTT.